The 6 T cell receptor beta chains given below trace back to one sample, sequenced in a study of blood T cells in healthy people across ages. A second PCR, run for about 7 to 11 cycles, used a sample-barcoded 5' primer plus a J-beta primer mix. TCRdb redid the calling of the 5' RACE reads with MiXCR, one entry per CDR3 protein. The sample has some 790,000 distinct CDR3 sequences, 29% seen once. What was sequenced was blood. All receptors come from a woman at least 80 years old in good health.

This clonotype occurred many times. The rearrangement uses TRBV12-3 or TRBV12-4 and TRBJ2-7; D is perhaps TRBD1 (6 bases). Trimming removed 5 bases from V and 6 bases from J, with 20 bases in between. This CDR3 has 15 residues. In DNA form, the CDR3 reads TGTGCCAGCAGTCCACCAGGCTACAGGGAGTTCGAGCAGTACTTC. Translation: CASSPPGYREFEQYF.

This clonotype was picked up a small number of times. The CDR3 sequence: CASSSTGGLWTDTQYF. CDR3 DNA sequence: TGTGCCAGCAGCTCCACGGGGGGGCTTTGGACAGATACGCAGTATTTT. The V call is TRBV11-2, the J call TRBJ2-3, with TRBD2 identical over 8 bases. The CDR3 extends over 16 amino acids. The ends lost 4 bases at V and 3 bases at J; junction bases unmatched: 9. The germline V gene has CDR1 SGHAT and CDR2 FQNNGV.

This clonotype has only a few counts. The rearrangement links TRBV6-1 to TRBJ2-6; D gene unclear. V gave up 1 base and J gave up 2 bases, with 6 bases separating them. The CDR3 length is 15 residues. Germline V gene sequence: CDR1 MNHNS, CDR2 SASEGT. CDR3 bases: TGTGCCAGCAGTGAAGGGGCAGCTGGGGCCAACGTCCTGACTTTC. Translation gives CASSEGAAGANVLTF.

This clonotype was picked up a small number of times. V and J are TRBV5-1 and TRBJ2-3; TRBD2 agrees at 8 bases. V lost 1 base to trimming and J lost 11 bases; unmatched junction nucleotides: 15. The germline gives CDR1 SGHRS, CDR2 YFSETQ. The CDR3 sequence is 16 residues long. This CDR3 is CASSLLDRGGPNLQYF. The DNA of the CDR3 is TGCGCCAGCAGCTTGTTAGACCGGGGGGGGCCAAACCTGCAGTATTTT.

Ten or more counts support this clonotype. This CDR3 reads CSATLQGKETQYF. Here the CDR3 DNA reads TGCAGTGCTACCCTACAGGGGAAGGAGACCCAGTACTTC. This chain joins TRBV20-1 and TRBJ2-5; TRBD1 aligns across 7 bases. CDR1 is DFQATT, CDR2 SNEGSKA, per germline (reference sequence). The CDR3 runs to 13 residues. Trimming took 4 bases from V and 5 from J; bases not matched to a gene: 7.

This clonotype occurred many times. The chain is built from TRBV7-6 and TRBJ2-1, with D maybe TRBD2 (6 bases). Germline V lookup: CDR1 SGHVS, CDR2 FNYEAQ. CDR3 length: 13 amino acids. V gave up 3 bases and J gave up 7 bases, with 10 bases separating them. DNA of the CDR3: TGTGCCAGCAGCTTCTATGCGGGGAATGAGCAGTTCTTC. This codes for CASSFYAGNEQFF.